Listed here is a single TCR beta chain. These data are taken from a study of control samples from healthy donors and cancer patients. Using immunoSEQ multiplex PCR, the repertoire was profiled, and TCRdb retains in-frame clones only, with some absent. The sample lists under 300,000 clones, around 79% seen once, with less than 15% in the top ten. Input material: PBMCs. This receptor was taken from a woman between 55 and 75 years old with lung cancer.

The CDR3 loop reads CASSTGDRGLGNPGYTF. The CDR3 DNA reads TGTGCCAGTAGTACGGGGGACAGGGGGCTCGGGAACCCTGGCTACACCTTC. This chain connects TRBV19 to TRBJ1-2; TRBD1 matches at 12 bases. The CDR3 consists of 17 residues. The trim removed 4 bases at V and 7 bases at J, leaving 13 bases unmatched. Germline V gene sequence: CDR1 LNHDA, CDR2 SQIVND (reference sequence).